Included here is one TCR beta chain sequence, with context. Its antigen is still unknown. This entry comes from a study of vaccination and CD4 T cells after COVID-19. Treatment specified: roughly nine-day PBMC culture with coronavirus spike peptide pools or control peptides (ViraFEST assay). Germline CDR1 MNHNS, CDR2 SASEGT. The CDR3 has 15 residues. V lost 2 bases and J 0 bases, leaving 8 bases between the germline ends. Researchers used the Oncomine TCR Beta short-read assay to sequence DNA from cultured CD4+ T cells. From the PCR reads, TCRdb called clonotypes with MiXCR, one entry per CDR3 protein. The sample yields around 21,000 distinct CDR3 sequences, around 60% seen once.

The chain carries TRBV6-1 and TRBJ1-3; D is ambiguous. The clonotype was recovered from a human donor who had recovered from COVID-19. The sequencing input was CD4+ T cells from blood, cultured in vitro. CDR3 region: CASSENTNSGNTIYF. The CDR3 DNA reads TGTGCCAGCAGTGAAAACACCAACTCTGGAAACACCATATATTTT.